The rows below give T cell receptor beta chains drawn from one sample of a study of cytomegalovirus exposure and HLA in healthy donors. TCRdb's copy holds only in-frame clones and misses some; the assay was immunoSEQ multiplex PCR. The profile shows 100,000 to 150,000 clones, 75% to 90% of them singletons. The material sequenced was PBMCs. The receptors derive from a woman under 30 in good health and CMV-seronegative. Each CDR3 is given with its conserved first and last residue.

TRBV11-3	TRBJ2-7	CASSLVQAGEQYF
TRBV5-1	TRBJ2-7	CASSLDPGTSFYEQYF
TRBV5-1	TRBJ2-5	CASSPGTTIETQYF
TRBV30	TRBJ1-2	CAWVGVYGYTF
TRBV5-1	TRBJ1-5	CASSFTPGKQPQHF
TRBV7-9	TRBJ2-1	CASRRETPYNEQFF
TRBV30	TRBJ2-7	CAWTTGSTNYEQYF
TRBV23-1	TRBJ2-7	CASSQYPGHPSDEQYF
TRBV19	TRBJ1-2	CASNTGDRNYGYTF
TRBV7-9	TRBJ2-3	CASSEKTSIGQYF
TRBV9	TRBJ2-7	CASSVGAGRSYEQYF
TRBV11-2	TRBJ1-3	CASATGVGNTIYF
TRBV9	TRBJ2-2	CASSVATPGLAGRTGELFF
TRBV4-2	TRBJ2-7	CASSQETGASYEQYF
TRBV19	TRBJ1-3	CASSALRRSRAGNTIYF
TRBV19	TRBJ1-1	CASSSGTTNTEAFF
TRBV29-1	TRBJ2-1	CSVEGGDYQYNEQFF